This T cell receptor (beta chain) was sequenced in a study of tumor-infiltrating lymphocytes in localized non-small cell lung cancer. About the research overall: Several tumor histologies, both smoking statuses, and some post-neoadjuvant chemotherapy samples were included.

This CDR3 has 12 residues. Trimming cost V 1 base and J 3 bases, with 2 bases left between them. Germline CDR1 is SGHVS and CDR2 is FQNEAQ. Libraries were prepared by immunoSEQ multiplex PCR; TCRdb keeps only in-frame clonotypes and omits some of them. The sample lists more than 9,500 clones, more than 70% occurring once. Overall study results and limits: No T-cell fraction difference was seen between IM1 and IM2 tumors. Higher tumor T cell infiltration than in uninvolved lung was supported by TCRbeta sequencing.

A note on this clone: The antigen is unknown.

The sequence was collected from a human donor with non-small cell lung cancer. V usage is TRBV7-8 and J usage is TRBJ2-3; D uncertain. Sequencing was done on a sample of lung tumor tissue. The CDR3 loop is CASSLGTDTQYF. The DNA for the CDR3 is TGTGCCAGCAGCTTAGGAACAGATACGCAGTATTTT.